A selection of T cell receptor beta chains follows, all from one sample in a study of T cell repertoires in cytomegalovirus infection. What these receptors recognize is not known. Via MiXCR, TCRdb re-called the reads, giving one row per CDR3 protein. The data hold 110,000 to 150,000 distinct CDR3 sequences, with 30% to 40% observed a single time. The material sequenced was CD8+ T cells from cultured PBMCs, taken from culture after CMV antigen stimulation. These receptors all come from a human donor in good health (CMV status not recorded). Some clones in this sample may be carry-over from other donors' samples. CDR3s include the opening cysteine and the closing phenylalanine or tryptophan. A D gene is named only where the DNA matches it firmly. Not all rows give a size; the values are once, few, many and, for expanded clones, a class.

d_call | j_call | v_call | clone_size | cdr3_length | cdr3_nt | cdr3_aa
TRBD1 | TRBJ1-5 | TRBV2 | . | 19 | TGTGCCAGCAACCCATCCAGGGGACAGGGAACACCGAGCAATCAGCCCCAGCATTTT | CASNPSRGQGTPSNQPQHF
TRBD1 | TRBJ1-2 | TRBV7-2 | . | 13 | TGTGCCAGCAGCTTAGGGACAGGGTTTGGCTACACCTTC | CASSLGTGFGYTF
TRBD2 | TRBJ2-3 | TRBV27 | . | 17 | TGTGCCAGCAGTTTATGGCAAGCGGGGCCGGGGACAGATACGCAGTATTTT | CASSLWQAGPGTDTQYF
. | TRBJ2-1 | TRBV4-1 | . | 18 | TGCGCCAGCAGCCCCAAAAACGGTCGGAGACCAGACTACAATGAGCAGTTCTTC | CASSPKNGRRPDYNEQFF
TRBD1 | TRBJ1-1 | TRBV7-2 | many | 15 | TGTGCCAGCAGCCCGGACAGGGCTTTTAACACTGAAGCTTTCTTT | CASSPDRAFNTEAFF
. | TRBJ2-2 | TRBV7-3 | many | 13 | TGTGCCAGCAGCTTACAGGGAAACGGGGAGCTGTTTTTT | CASSLQGNGELFF
. | TRBJ2-1 | TRBV12-3/TRBV12-4 | . | 14 | TGTGCCGGCACCAGCGCGGGCACCTACAATGAGCAGTTCTTC | CAGTSAGTYNEQFF
. | TRBJ2-3 | TRBV11-2 | . | 16 | TGTGCCAGCAGCGTACTCCTAGGGTCTAACACAGATACGCAGTATTTT | CASSVLLGSNTDTQYF
. | TRBJ2-1 | TRBV24-1 | . | 13 | TGTGCCACCAGTGCTGAGTCCTACAATGAGCAGTTCTTC | CATSAESYNEQFF
TRBD2 | TRBJ2-7 | TRBV12-3/TRBV12-4 | few | 15 | TGTGCCAGCAGTTCCAGGCTAGCGGGGGCTTACGAGCAGTACTTC | CASSSRLAGAYEQYF
. | TRBJ2-3 | TRBV6-5 | . | 13 | TGTGCCAGCAGCTACGACCCGATGGATACGCAGTATTTT | CASSYDPMDTQYF
. | TRBJ2-7 | TRBV19 | . | 16 | TGTGCCAGTAGTATTGATTCGGCGGCGGCCTCCTACGAGCAGTACTTC | CASSIDSAAASYEQYF
TRBD2 | TRBJ2-3 | TRBV7-6 | . | 14 | TGTGCCAGCAGCCCTCTAGCGGGTTCAGATACGCAGTATTTT | CASSPLAGSDTQYF
TRBD1 | TRBJ2-1 | TRBV7-8 | many | 13 | TGTGCCAGCACAGGGACAGGTTTTAATGAGCAGTTCTTC | CASTGTGFNEQFF
TRBD2 | TRBJ2-4 | TRBV27 | few | 14 | TGTGCCAGCAGCGACGGGGGGGCCGAAAACATTCAGTACTTC | CASSDGGAENIQYF
. | TRBJ1-6 | TRBV4-1 | few | 13 | TGCGCCAGCAGCCAAACTCGTGATTCACCCCTCCACTTT | CASSQTRDSPLHF
. | TRBJ1-6 | TRBV12-3/TRBV12-4 | few | 17 | TGTGCCAGCAGTTTAGGTCCAGGCACTACCTATAATTCACCCCTCCACTTT | CASSLGPGTTYNSPLHF
. | TRBJ2-7 | TRBV2 | . | 12 | TGTGCCAGCAGTGCGGCTGACTACGAGCAGTACTTC | CASSAADYEQYF
. | TRBJ1-5 | TRBV12-3/TRBV12-4 | . | 14 | TGTGCCAGCAGTTTACCGGGGTACAATCAGCCCCAGCATTTT | CASSLPGYNQPQHF
TRBD2 | TRBJ2-7 | TRBV12-3/TRBV12-4 | many | 13 | TGTGCCAGCACCGGGGGGGGCTTAGGCGAGCAGTACTTC | CASTGGGLGEQYF
. | TRBJ1-1 | TRBV7-6 | . | 14 | TGTGCCAGCAGCATAGTAGGGGCTGGAACTGAAGCTTTCTTT | CASSIVGAGTEAFF
. | TRBJ1-1 | TRBV6-1 | . | 13 | TGTGCCAGCAGTTGGGCACCGAACACTGAAGCTTTCTTT | CASSWAPNTEAFF
TRBD1 | TRBJ1-2 | TRBV7-9 | many | 19 | TGTGCCAGCAGCATCCTCGGGACAGGGATGATTACAGCTAACTATGGCTACACCTTC | CASSILGTGMITANYGYTF
TRBD1 | TRBJ1-5 | TRBV9 | many | 14 | TGTGCCAGCGGCGGGACAGGCAGCAATCAGCCCCAGCATTTT | CASGGTGSNQPQHF
. | TRBJ2-2 | TRBV30 | . | 18 | TGTGCCTGCCCCCGCTGGGATAGCGGAAACCTTAACACCGGGGAGCTGTTTTTT | CACPRWDSGNLNTGELFF
TRBD1 | TRBJ1-1 | TRBV28 | few | 15 | TGTGCCAGCAGTTTCCTAGGGACAGGGTGGCCTGAAGCTTTCTTT | CASSFLGTGWPEAFF
TRBD2 | TRBJ2-3 | TRBV6-5 | few | 15 | TGTGCCAGCAGTGACTTAGCGGGGGTGGCAGATACGCAGTATTTT | CASSDLAGVADTQYF